This T cell receptor (beta chain) was sequenced during a study of shared clonotypes between healthy human individuals. Overall study findings and caveats: Genetic and exposure-history diversity was limited by the few donors. All-four-donor shared clonotypes had higher generation probabilities than non-shared clonotypes did.

The method was immunoSEQ multiplex PCR; TCRdb's version includes in-frame clones alone and lacks a portion of them. The table shows about 1,800,000 clones, with roughly 95% occurring only once. The germline CDR1 and CDR2 sequences are SGDLS and YYNGEE. V was shortened by 10 bases and J by 0 bases, with 15 bases between the two germline ends. This CDR3 contains 14 residues. The naive CD8 subset, CD45RO-negative cells positively selected for CCR7, excluded terminally differentiated effector memory CD45RA+ cells. The healthy adult donors were HIV-negative and reported no recent acute infections or vaccinations. Concerning this clone: Its antigen is currently unknown.

This chain uses TRBV9 with TRBJ2-3, with D possibly being TRBD1 (7 bases). The origin of this receptor is a man aged 18 to 35 in good health. Sequenced sample: naive CD8+ T cells sorted from blood. The CDR3 DNA reads TGTGCCTCCCAGGGGGGTTCGAGCACAGATACGCAGTATTTT. It encodes CASQGGSSTDTQYF.